This entry concerns a single TCR beta chain. These data belong to a study of blood T cell repertoires in COVID-19. Cohort placement rested on clinical history that participants reported themselves. As originally analysed: Amplification from reference gene primers served as the basis for estimated nucleated cell counts. Assay used: immunoSEQ multiplex PCR; TCRdb lists only in-frame clones, some missing. Clone size and V and J calls were adopted from that table, with D and trimming inferred from the DNA. The profile shows 350,000 to 550,000 clones, around 90% of them singletons. Germline V gene lookup returns CDR1 LNHDA and CDR2 SQIVND (reference sequence). V lost 6 bases to trimming and J lost 4 bases; unmatched junction nucleotides: 5. The CDR3 contains 14 residues.

The sequenced sample consisted of PBMCs or T cells enriched from blood (not recorded which). This clonotype was sampled from a woman aged 18-35 years with acute COVID-19. The chain carries TRBV19 and TRBJ2-1; 8 bases align to TRBD2. CDR3 sequence (DNA): TGTGCCAGTAGAGAGCGGGGGCTATACAATGAGCAGTTCTTC. Protein: CASRERGLYNEQFF.